This T cell receptor (beta chain) was identified in a study of shared clonotypes between healthy human individuals. Study summary: Contributing individuals were a couple of females and a few males aged 18 to 49.

The sorted-subset replicate PCRs were given 150 to 200 ng DNA, which is tens of thousands of T cell genomes. Original data processing: From ImmunoSEQ came sequences covering only the junction and carrying no quality scores, so filtering differed. The assay was immunoSEQ multiplex PCR, and TCRdb's table has in-frame clones only and misses some. V and J calls plus clone size are reproduced from that table; the DNA served to infer D and trimming. The table includes under 1 million clones, around 92% detected once. This clone appeared once. Cells designated naive CD8 were CD45RO-negative and were positively selected for CCR7, with terminally differentiated effector memory CD45RA+ cells excluded. The sequence derives from a man aged 25 to 40 in good health. The sequenced sample was naive CD8+ T cells sorted from blood.

CDR3 sequence reads: CASSLGGGTGEQYF. CDR3 DNA sequence: TGTGCCAGCAGCTTGGGGGGTGGGACTGGGGAGCAGTACTTC. The chain has TRBV7-6 and TRBJ2-7; possible D gene TRBD2, 6 bases. Trimming removed 3 bases at V and 7 bases at J, with 16 bases between. The CDR3 has 14 residues. In germline, CDR1 is SGHVS, CDR2 FNYEAQ.